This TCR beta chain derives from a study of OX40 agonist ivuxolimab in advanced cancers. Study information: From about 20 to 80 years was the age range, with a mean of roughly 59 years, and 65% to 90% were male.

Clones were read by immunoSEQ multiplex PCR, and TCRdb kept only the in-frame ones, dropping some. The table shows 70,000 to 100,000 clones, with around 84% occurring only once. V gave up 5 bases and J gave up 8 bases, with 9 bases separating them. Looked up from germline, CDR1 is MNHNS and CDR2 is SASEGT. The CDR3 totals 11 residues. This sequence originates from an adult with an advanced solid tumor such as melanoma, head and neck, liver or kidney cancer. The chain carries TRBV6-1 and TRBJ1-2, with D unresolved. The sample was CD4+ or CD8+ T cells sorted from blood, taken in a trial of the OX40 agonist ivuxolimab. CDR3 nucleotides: TGTGCCAGCAGTCACACCCGCGGCTACACCTTC. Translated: CASSHTRGYTF.